This passage covers 26 T cell receptor beta chains from one sample sequenced in a study of blood T cell repertoires in COVID-19. Produced via immunoSEQ multiplex PCR; TCRdb's table is partial and in-frame only. The sample holds about 300,000 clones, about 87% seen once. The sequenced material came from peripheral blood. The receptor source for this set is a man aged 70-80 years with acute or convalescent COVID-19.

The chain links TRBV3-1 (or the pseudogene TRBV3-2) to TRBJ1-6; 8 nucleotides line up with TRBD1. The J segment lost 8 bases and the V segment lost 4 bases, leaving 10 bases of the junction unmatched. The CDR3 runs 16 residues. Germline CDR1 is LGHDT and CDR2 is YNNKEL (reference sequence). CDR3 DNA: TGTGCCAGCAGCCCTACAGGGGGTACCCTATATTCACCCCTCCACTTT. This codes for CASSPTGGTLYSPLHF.

The V gene is TRBV28, the J gene TRBJ2-2, with 7 nucleotides matching TRBD1. V lost 11 bases, J lost 0 bases, and 3 bases stayed unmatched. The germline CDR1 and CDR2 sequences are MDHEN and SYDVKM. The CDR3 covers 13 residues. The CDR3 loop is CAAGTANTGELFF. The CDR3 coding sequence is TGTGCCGCAGGGACAGCGAACACCGGGGAGCTGTTTTTT.

The V gene is TRBV27, the J gene TRBJ2-7; 8 nucleotides line up with TRBD1. The germline V gene has CDR1 MNHEY and CDR2 SMNVEV (reference sequence). Unmatched junction bases numbered 11, after V lost 7 bases and J lost 3 bases. This CDR3 spans 15 amino acids. In DNA, the CDR3 is TGTGCCAGCACTTCAAAGGGACAGGAGCACTACGAGCAGTACTTC. As protein: CASTSKGQEHYEQYF.

Worth noting for this clone: Other DNA variants within this sample encode the same CDR3. The CDR3 sequence: CASGLAGGNEQFF. The CDR3 bases are TGTGCCAGCGGACTAGCGGGAGGCAATGAGCAGTTCTTC. V and J are TRBV6-5 and TRBJ2-1, with TRBD2 matching 14 bases. The CDR3 is made up of 13 amino acids. V was pared by 8 bases and J by 6 bases, with 0 bases of the junction left unmatched. Germline CDR1 and CDR2: MNHEY and SVGAGI.

This clone was counted a single time. The chain carries TRBV5-4 and TRBJ1-2; 11 bases align to TRBD1. Germline lookup yields CDR1 SGHNT and CDR2 YYREEE (reference sequence). CDR3 size: 15 residues. J gave up 7 bases and V 4 bases, and 9 bases lay outside the gene matches. The CDR3 DNA follows: TGTGCCAGCAGCCGGACCGGACAGGGGGCCTTTGGCTACACCTTC. Amino acid sequence: CASSRTGQGAFGYTF.

The J gene is TRBJ2-4, the V gene TRBV5-5, with D perhaps matching TRBD1 (6 bases). CDR3 length equals 13 residues. The V gene lost 1 base and the J gene lost 5 bases, with 7 bases spanning the gap. The V gene's germline CDR1 is SGHKS and CDR2 YYEKEE (reference sequence). The CDR3 sequence is CASSLPGENIQYF. In DNA, the CDR3 is TGTGCCAGCAGCTTGCCAGGGGAAAACATTCAGTACTTC.

The rearrangement uses TRBV15 and TRBJ1-2; a possible D gene is TRBD1 (5 bases). This CDR3 spans 15 amino acids. CDR1 and CDR2 (germline): LNHNV, YYDKDF (reference sequence). V lost 0 bases and J 3 bases, leaving 11 bases between the germline ends. In DNA, the CDR3 is TGTGCCACCAGCAGAGATAGGGGTTTCGACTATGGCTACACCTTC. Amino acid sequence: CATSRDRGFDYGYTF.

The chain couples TRBV29-1 to TRBJ1-6, with 9 nucleotides matching TRBD1. V gave up 6 bases and J gave up 7 bases; unmatched junction bases: 4. Germline V gene sequence: CDR1 SQVTM, CDR2 ANQGSEA. The CDR3 contains 13 residues. The CDR3 region is CSVRTGVNSPLHF. In DNA, the CDR3 is TGCAGCGTCCGGACAGGGGTGAATTCACCCCTCCACTTT.

The V and J genes are TRBV23-1 and TRBJ1-4; D remains ambiguous. TRBV23-1 is designated an ORF whose function remains uncertain. This CDR3 is built from 16 residues. V lost 0 bases and J 4 bases, leaving 12 bases between the germline ends. The CDR3 DNA follows: TGCGCCAGCAGTCAATCGTCCCCGGGTGTTAATGAAAAACTGTTTTTT. This sequence encodes CASSQSSPGVNEKLFF.

This chain connects TRBV20-1 to TRBJ2-3; TRBD2 matches 13 bases. The ends lost 3 bases at V and 2 bases at J; junction bases unmatched: 5. Germline V CDR1 and CDR2: DFQATT, SNEGSKA (reference sequence). The CDR3 has 16 amino acids. CDR3 sequence: CSASGGLAGPTDTQYF. The CDR3 bases are TGCAGTGCTAGTGGGGGACTAGCGGGGCCCACAGATACGCAGTATTTT.

On this clone: In the same sample, other DNA sequences code for this CDR3. The chain is built from TRBV6-1 and TRBJ1-2; D not resolved. The CDR3 runs to 11 residues. Germline V gene data show CDR1 as MNHNS and CDR2 as SASEGT. Trimming took off 3 bases at V and 4 bases at J, with 3 bases between the two ends. CDR3 nucleotides: TGTGCCAGCAGTGACATCTATGGCTACACCTTC. The encoded protein is CASSDIYGYTF.

On this clone itself: The sample carries other DNA sequences with the same CDR3. V and J are TRBV18 and TRBJ2-2; 9 nucleotides agree with TRBD1. V lost 2 bases and J lost 1; bases outside the gene matches: 2. The CDR3 has 16 amino acids. CDR1 is KGHSH and CDR2 is LQKENI in the germline V gene. The DNA of the CDR3 is TGTGCCAGCTCACCAAGGGGACAGGGGAACACCGGGGAGCTGTTTTTT. This encodes CASSPRGQGNTGELFF. Based on the CDR3 plus reference TRBV18 and TRBJ2-2, the full variable domain is NAGVMQNPRHLVRRRGQEARLRCSPMKGHSHVYWYRQLPEEGLKFMVYLQKENIIDESGMPKERFSAEFPKEGPSILRIQQVVRGDSAAYFCASSPRGQGNTGELFFGEGSRLTVL.

The chain has TRBV7-2 and TRBJ2-7; TRBD1 is a possible D gene (6 bases). The CDR3 loop spans 17 amino acids. Trimming cost V 2 bases and J 1 base, with 18 bases left between them. Looked up from germline, CDR1 is SGHTA and CDR2 is FQGNSA. The CDR3 sequence: CASSLTSGQGQSYEQYF. The CDR3 nucleotides are TGTGCCAGCAGCTTAACGTCCGGGCAGGGGCAATCCTACGAGCAGTACTTC. Complete variable domain (other parts from reference TRBV7-2 and TRBJ2-7): GAGVSQSPSNKVTEKGKDVELRCDPISGHTALYWYRQSLGQGLEFLIYFQGNSAPDKSGLPSDRFSAERTGGSVSTLTIQRTQQEDSAVYLCASSLTSGQGQSYEQYFGPGTRLTVT.

This chain links TRBV5-1 with TRBJ1-2, with D possibly being TRBD1 (5 bases). In germline, CDR1 is SGHRS, CDR2 YFSETQ. V was shortened by 0 bases and J by 5 bases, with 14 bases between the two germline ends. The CDR3 is 15 residues long. The CDR3 region is CASSLAGGGWYGYTF. The DNA for the CDR3 is TGCGCCAGCAGCTTGGCCGGCGGGGGTTGGTATGGCTACACCTTC.

The chain has TRBV24-1 and TRBJ2-7; 8 bases line up with TRBD1. Germline CDR1 is KGHDR and CDR2 is SFDVKD. The J segment lost 3 bases and the V segment lost 6 bases, leaving 3 bases of the junction unmatched. This CDR3 contains 13 residues. This CDR3 reads CATSQGANYEQYF. The DNA of the CDR3 is TGTGCCACCAGTCAGGGGGCTAACTACGAGCAGTACTTC.

The CDR3 DNA reads as TGTGCCAGCAGTGGCGACAGGGAGACTGAAGCTTTCTTT. Protein product: CASSGDRETEAFF. V and J are TRBV2 and TRBJ1-1; 7 nucleotides align to TRBD1. Germline-derived CDR1 and CDR2 are SNHLY and FYNNEI. Trimming took 4 bases from V and 5 from J; bases not matched to a gene: 4. The length of the CDR3 is 13 residues.

This clone was found a few times. The chain has TRBV7-3 and TRBJ2-3; D gene unclear. In germline, CDR1 is SGHTA, CDR2 FQGTGA. The CDR3 extends over 14 amino acids. V was trimmed by 5 bases and J by 1 base, leaving 10 bases between them. CDR3 bases: TGTGCCAGCAGCCCCTCTTCGGGCACAGATACGCAGTATTTT. Amino acids: CASSPSSGTDTQYF.

This clone was recorded only once. The chain has TRBV3-1 (or the pseudogene TRBV3-2) and TRBJ1-2; 8 nucleotides agree with TRBD1. Germline CDR1 and CDR2: LGHDT and YNNKEL (reference sequence). Trimming removed 1 base from V and 2 bases from J; junction bases left unmatched: 3. The CDR3 spans 15 residues. CDR3 in DNA: TGTGCCAGCAGCCAAGTGTCAGGGGGCAACTATGGCTACACCTTC. Protein: CASSQVSGGNYGYTF.

The V gene is TRBV5-1, the J gene TRBJ1-2; TRBD1 matches 8 bases. Trimming took 0 bases from V and 2 from J; bases not matched to a gene: 3. CDR1 SGHRS and CDR2 YFSETQ come from the germline V gene. This CDR3 spans 15 amino acids. The CDR3 DNA reads TGCGCCAGCAGCTTGGACGGACAGGGCAACTATGGCTACACCTTC. It is translated as CASSLDGQGNYGYTF.

The chain is built from TRBV6-5 and TRBJ1-6, with 8 positions matching TRBD1. Germline CDR1 and CDR2: MNHEY and SVGAGI. The CDR3 runs to 13 residues. V trimming: 7 bases; J trimming: 7 bases; junction bases outside the gene matches: 3. The DNA of the CDR3 is TGTGCCAGCAACCAGGGGGCGAATTCACCCCTCCACTTT. It encodes CASNQGANSPLHF.

The genes are TRBV24-1 and TRBJ2-7, with 8 bases fitting TRBD1. Germline CDR1 and CDR2: KGHDR and SFDVKD. Trimming took 3 bases from V and 3 from J; bases not matched to a gene: 6. The CDR3 has 15 residues. Written as DNA, the CDR3 is TGTGCCACCAGTGATATGGGACAGGAAGGCTACGAGCAGTACTTC. Its protein is CATSDMGQEGYEQYF.

The J gene is TRBJ2-4, the V gene TRBV19; possibly TRBD2 for D (5 bases). V gave up 2 bases and J gave up 1 base, with 15 bases separating them. This CDR3 has 17 residues. CDR1 and CDR2 (germline): LNHDA, SQIVND (reference sequence). The CDR3 DNA sequence: TGTGCCAGTAGTATATCGGGTGGGAGTGGTGCCAAAAACATTCAGTACTTC. This sequence encodes CASSISGGSGAKNIQYF.

The chain recombines TRBV18 with TRBJ1-6; possibly TRBD1 for D (6 bases). The CDR3 length is 16 residues. V lost 5 bases, J lost 5 bases, and 16 bases lay in between. Germline V gene lookup returns CDR1 KGHSH and CDR2 LQKENI. The CDR3, as DNA: TGTGCCAGCTCAGGGTCGACAGGTTCGAATAATTCACCCCTCCACTTT. Translating it yields CASSGSTGSNNSPLHF.

The V gene is TRBV2, the J gene TRBJ2-3; D might be TRBD1 (6 bases). This CDR3 is 15 amino acids long. Germline CDR1 reads SNHLY; CDR2 reads FYNNEI. With 3 bases removed from V and 3 bases from J, the gap between germline ends came to 13 bases. CDR3 sequence reads: CASSDLGGLTDTQYF. CDR3 in DNA: TGTGCCAGCAGTGACTTAGGGGGATTAACAGATACGCAGTATTTT.

The count of this clone is one. J is TRBJ1-1 and V is TRBV6-6; 7 bases line up with TRBD1. This CDR3 is 16 amino acids long. The V and J ends lost 2 bases and 6 bases, in that order; junction bases with no gene match: 12. In germline, CDR1 is MNHNY, CDR2 SVGAGI (reference sequence). The chain's CDR3 is CASSYPPDRAKAEAFF. In DNA, the CDR3 is TGTGCCAGCAGTTACCCGCCCGACAGGGCGAAAGCTGAAGCTTTCTTT.

The V call is TRBV6-6, the J call TRBJ2-3; D is uncertain. Trimming took off 0 bases at V and 2 bases at J, with 9 bases between the two ends. The germline V gene encodes CDR1 MNHNY and CDR2 SVGAGI (reference sequence). CDR3 length: 15 residues. Here the CDR3 reads CASSYSAQPTDTQYF. The CDR3 DNA follows: TGTGCCAGCAGTTACTCGGCACAACCCACAGATACGCAGTATTTT.